Following are 27 T cell receptor beta chains from one sample sequenced in a study of T cell responses to AZD1222 COVID-19 vaccine. Repertoires were generated with immunoSEQ multiplex PCR, while TCRdb's copy carries only in-frame clones and drops some. The sample lists 120,000 or so clones; roughly nine tenths were seen once. Specimen: peripheral blood, collected on day 0 of AZD1222 vaccination. The receptors were sampled from an adult in good health.

This clone is a singleton in its sample. V gene TRBV2 combines with J gene TRBJ1-2, with a tentative D call TRBD1 (5 bases). Germline loops: CDR1 SNHLY, CDR2 FYNNEI. The ends were cut back, 2 bases at V and 6 bases at J, with 13 bases in the middle. The CDR3 contains 14 residues. CDR3 region: CASSEFREADGYTF. The CDR3 DNA reads as TGTGCCAGCAGTGAATTCAGGGAAGCGGATGGCTACACCTTC.

This chain links TRBV7-2 with TRBJ1-5, with D unresolved. This CDR3 comprises 14 residues. Trimming took off 5 bases at V and 11 bases at J, with 19 bases between the two ends. Germline CDR1 is SGHTA and CDR2 is FQGNSA. CDR3 coding DNA: TGTGCCAGCAGCCAAAGCCCCAACCTCGGGACCCAGCATTTT. Its protein product is CASSQSPNLGTQHF. Complete variable domain (other parts from reference TRBV7-2 and TRBJ1-5): GAGVSQSPSNKVTEKGKDVELRCDPISGHTALYWYRQSLGQGLEFLIYFQGNSAPDKSGLPSDRFSAERTGGSVSTLTIQRTQQEDSAVYLCASSQSPNLGTQHFGDGTRLSIL.

J is TRBJ1-1 and V is TRBV6-2 or TRBV6-3; no reliable D call. This CDR3 region has 12 residues. The V gene lost 6 bases and the J gene lost 5 bases, with 10 bases spanning the gap. CDR1 is MNHEY and CDR2 is SVGEGT in the germline V gene. The CDR3 DNA reads TGTGCCAGCAGCAGTGGGAGAACTGAAGCTTTCTTT. It encodes CASSSGRTEAFF.

This chain connects TRBV24-1 to TRBJ1-2; D ambiguous. This CDR3 spans 13 amino acids. V was trimmed by 4 bases and J by 8 bases, leaving 13 bases between them. CDR1 and CDR2 from the germline V gene are KGHDR and SFDVKD. The CDR3 region is CATSDRPWEGYTF. The DNA of the CDR3 is TGTGCCACCAGTGACCGACCTTGGGAGGGCTACACCTTC.

The CDR3: CASSHSGGETQYF. CDR3 DNA sequence: TGTGCCAGCAGCCATTCAGGAGGGGAGACCCAGTACTTC. The chain uses TRBV3-1 (or the pseudogene TRBV3-2) and TRBJ2-5; possibly TRBD2 for D (6 bases). The CDR3 contains 13 residues. The germline gives CDR1 LGHDT, CDR2 YNNKEL (reference sequence). Trimming left V 3 bases short and J 5 bases short, with 10 bases between.

This chain connects TRBV11-2 to TRBJ1-2; possible D gene TRBD1, 5 bases. V shed 5 bases and J shed 5 bases, with 12 bases lying between them. The CDR3 has 13 amino acids. Looked up from germline, CDR1 is SGHAT and CDR2 is FQNNGV. Written as DNA, the CDR3 is TGTGCCAGCAGCCGAGACAGAGAGTATGGCTACACCTTC. This codes for CASSRDREYGYTF.

J is TRBJ1-6 and V is TRBV30; D possibly corresponds to TRBD1 (6 bases). The CDR3 runs to 14 residues. Germline V gene lookup returns CDR1 GTSNPN and CDR2 SVGIG (reference sequence). Trimming took 7 bases from V and 0 from J, leaving 10 bases between them. CDR3 DNA: TGTGCCTACAAAGGGGGCTCCTATAATTCACCCCTCCACTTT. It encodes CAYKGGSYNSPLHF.

V is TRBV7-3 and J is TRBJ1-2; D ambiguous. V dropped 5 bases and J dropped 2 bases, with 9 bases sitting between them. Germline CDR1 is SGHTA and CDR2 is FQGTGA. This CDR3 region has 13 residues. CDR3 sequence: CASSPQGNYGYTF. The DNA for the CDR3 is TGTGCCAGCAGCCCCCAAGGAAACTATGGCTACACCTTC.

The CDR3 here is CASSQGDSYEQYF. As DNA, the CDR3 is TGTGCCAGTAGTCAGGGAGATAGTTACGAGCAGTACTTC. The gene calls are TRBV19 and TRBJ2-7; D may be TRBD1 or TRBD2 (5 bases each). Germline CDR1 and CDR2: LNHDA and SQIVND (reference sequence). The CDR3 is 13 amino acids. With 5 bases removed from V and 4 bases from J, the gap between germline ends came to 12 bases.

The V gene is TRBV5-1, the J gene TRBJ1-1; D call uncertain. Trimming took 1 base from V and 1 from J, leaving 8 bases between them. The CDR3 extends over 14 amino acids. Germline CDR1 reads SGHRS; CDR2 reads YFSETQ. CDR3 sequence (DNA): TGCGCCAGCAGCTTGAAAGGAGCGAACACTGAAGCTTTCTTT. Translation: CASSLKGANTEAFF.

The chain employs TRBV6-4 and TRBJ1-1, with D perhaps matching TRBD1 (5 bases). Germline values: CDR1 MRHNA, CDR2 SNTAGT. V lost 4 bases to trimming and J lost 3 bases, with 9 bases between them. CDR3 size: 13 residues. CDR3 in DNA: TGTGCCAGCAGTGTCTCACAGGACACTGAAGCTTTCTTT. This encodes CASSVSQDTEAFF.

This CDR3 reads CAISGSGQYSEQYF. The CDR3 DNA reads as TGTGCCATCAGTGGGAGCGGACAGTACTCCGAGCAGTACTTC. The chain recombines TRBV10-3 with TRBJ2-7; a possible D gene is TRBD1 (6 bases). V lost 4 bases, J lost 6 bases, and 16 bases lay in between. The length of the CDR3 is 14 residues. Looked up from germline, CDR1 is ENHRY and CDR2 is SYGVKD.

The V call is TRBV12-3 or TRBV12-4, the J call TRBJ1-1; TRBD1 might be the D (6 bases). The CDR3 spans 12 residues. Trimming cost V 1 base and J 8 bases, with 8 bases left between them. The CDR3 DNA follows: TGTGCCAGCAGTTTAGGGGGGGCAGAAGCTTTCTTT. Its translation: CASSLGGAEAFF.

V usage is TRBV27 and J usage is TRBJ1-6; maybe TRBD1 (6 bases). The CDR3 runs to 17 residues. The germline V and J ends were trimmed by 1 base and 7 bases, with 17 bases remaining between them. Per the germline V gene, CDR1 is MNHEY and CDR2 is SMNVEV (reference sequence). The CDR3 loop reads CASSLFGVGGANSPLHF. In DNA form, the CDR3 reads TGTGCCAGCAGTTTATTCGGGGTGGGGGGGGCGAATTCACCCCTCCACTTT.

The rearrangement links TRBV12-3 or TRBV12-4 to TRBJ1-1; D unclear. V was cut by 6 bases and J by 11 bases, with 19 bases left in between. The CDR3 has 13 residues. CDR3 region: CASRTSGGSSAFF. CDR3 sequence (DNA): TGTGCCAGCAGGACCTCAGGAGGATCCTCGGCTTTCTTT.

The rearrangement uses TRBV14 and TRBJ1-2; perhaps TRBD1 as D (6 bases). The CDR3 has 15 residues. Trimming removed 0 bases at V and 4 bases at J, with 12 bases between. Looked up from germline, CDR1 is SGHDN and CDR2 is FVKESK. CDR3 region: CASSQDLGQFYGYTF. The CDR3 DNA reads as TGTGCCAGCAGCCAAGATCTTGGACAGTTCTATGGCTACACCTTC.

The chain uses TRBV7-9 and TRBJ1-3; TRBD1 might be the D (5 bases). Germline-derived CDR1 and CDR2 are SEHNR and FQNEAQ (reference sequence). The CDR3 has 16 residues. Trimming took 1 base from V and 2 from J, leaving 12 bases between them. The CDR3 spells CASSLEGLSTGNTIYF. The CDR3 nucleotides read TGTGCCAGCAGCTTAGAGGGGCTTTCGACTGGAAACACCATATATTTT.

The chain couples TRBV7-3 to TRBJ1-1; D unresolved. Germline V lookup: CDR1 SGHTA, CDR2 FQGTGA. The CDR3 loop spans 13 amino acids. Deletions cut 2 bases from V and 2 bases from J, with 6 bases between. CDR3 nucleotides: TGTGCCAGCAGCTTAGACCCTAACACTGAAGCTTTCTTT. This translates into CASSLDPNTEAFF.

This chain joins TRBV5-1 and TRBJ2-3, with 8 bases lining up with TRBD1. J gave up 2 bases and V 4 bases, and 6 bases lay outside the gene matches. Germline V gives CDR1 SGHRS, CDR2 YFSETQ. CDR3 length: 15 residues. CDR3 loop: CASSRGQAYTDTQYF. CDR3 nucleotides: TGCGCCAGCAGCCGGGGACAGGCCTACACAGATACGCAGTATTTT.

This clone was observed once. The chain combines TRBV5-5 with TRBJ2-1; TRBD2 agrees at 9 bases. The J segment lost 7 bases and the V segment lost 5 bases, leaving 13 bases of the junction unmatched. This CDR3 region has 16 residues. Germline V CDR1 and CDR2: SGHKS, YYEKEE (reference sequence). CDR3 sequence: CASSSDPGTSSNEQFF. CDR3 in DNA: TGTGCCAGCAGTTCGGACCCCGGGACTAGCTCAAATGAGCAGTTCTTC.

This clone was detected only once. This chain joins TRBV27 and TRBJ1-6, with a possible D match to TRBD1 (5 bases). Trimming shortened V by 5 bases and J by 3 bases, and 11 bases separated the two germline ends. CDR3 length equals 15 residues. Looked up from germline, CDR1 is MNHEY and CDR2 is SMNVEV (reference sequence). CDR3 residues: CASSLGQGYNSPLHF. The CDR3 region has the DNA TGTGCCAGCAGTCTGGGGCAGGGCTATAATTCACCCCTCCACTTT.

This clone was detected only once. J is TRBJ2-1 and V is TRBV30; D is unclear. Per germline, CDR1 GTSNPN and CDR2 SVGIG (reference sequence). This CDR3 region has 13 residues. V lost 0 bases and J 2 bases, leaving 5 bases between the germline ends. CDR3 DNA: TGTGCCTGGAGTGTACTGGCCTACAATGAGCAGTTCTTC. It specifies CAWSVLAYNEQFF. Drawing the rest from reference TRBV30 and TRBJ2-1, the complete variable domain is SQTIHQWPATLVQPVGSPLSLECTVEGTSNPNLYWYRQAAGRGLQLLFYSVGIGQISSEVPQNLSASRPQDRQFILSSKKLLLSDSGFYLCAWSVLAYNEQFFGPGTRLTVL.

The count of this clone is one. The gene calls are TRBV7-2 and TRBJ2-3, with D perhaps matching TRBD1 (6 bases). Germline-derived CDR1 and CDR2 are SGHTA and FQGNSA. Trimming removed 6 bases from V and 0 bases from J, with 19 bases in between. The CDR3 covers 17 residues. The CDR3 DNA follows: TGTGCCAGCAGGGACCCACAGGGCTGGACCAGCACAGATACGCAGTATTTT. Its protein product is CASRDPQGWTSTDTQYF.

CDR3 nucleotide sequence: TGTGCCAGTAGTACGGGGAGCGGTCAGCCCCAGCATTTT. Amino acid sequence: CASSTGSGQPQHF. The rearrangement links TRBV19 to TRBJ1-5; the D is unclear. Germline V gives CDR1 LNHDA, CDR2 SQIVND (reference sequence). The CDR3 spans 13 residues. The V and J ends lost 4 bases and 6 bases respectively, with 10 bases between them. The full variable domain, rest sourced from reference TRBV19 and TRBJ1-5, is DGGITQSPKYLFRKEGQNVTLSCEQNLNHDAMYWYRQDPGQGLRLIYYSQIVNDFQKGDIAEGYSVSREKKESFPLTVTSAQKNPTAFYLCASSTGSGQPQHFGDGTRLSIL.

The rearrangement links TRBV27 to TRBJ2-5; TRBD2 aligns across 7 bases. V was clipped by 6 bases and J by 5 bases; unmatched bases: 12. The germline gives CDR1 MNHEY, CDR2 SMNVEV (reference sequence). This CDR3 has 15 residues. CDR3 sequence: CASRGGLAVVETQYF. CDR3 coding DNA: TGTGCCAGCAGGGGGGGGTTAGCGGTTGTGGAGACCCAGTACTTC.

This clone appeared a single time. The J gene is TRBJ2-1, the V gene TRBV4-1; D gene ambiguous. The length of the CDR3 is 18 residues. V dropped 3 bases and J dropped 0 bases, with 18 bases sitting between them. CDR1 and CDR2 from the germline V gene are MGHRA and YSYEKL. For the CDR3, the DNA is TGCGCCAGCAGCCATCCTACTTCGCCTCTGAGCTCCTACAATGAGCAGTTCTTC. Its translation is CASSHPTSPLSSYNEQFF.

The chain combines TRBV28 with TRBJ2-1, with TRBD2 matching 10 bases. V lost 7 bases and J lost 7; bases outside the gene matches: 7. Per the germline V gene, CDR1 is MDHEN and CDR2 is SYDVKM. The CDR3 contains 14 residues. The CDR3 DNA reads TGTGCCAGCACAAGCGGGAGGGCCAGGAATGAGCAGTTCTTC. Residues: CASTSGRARNEQFF.